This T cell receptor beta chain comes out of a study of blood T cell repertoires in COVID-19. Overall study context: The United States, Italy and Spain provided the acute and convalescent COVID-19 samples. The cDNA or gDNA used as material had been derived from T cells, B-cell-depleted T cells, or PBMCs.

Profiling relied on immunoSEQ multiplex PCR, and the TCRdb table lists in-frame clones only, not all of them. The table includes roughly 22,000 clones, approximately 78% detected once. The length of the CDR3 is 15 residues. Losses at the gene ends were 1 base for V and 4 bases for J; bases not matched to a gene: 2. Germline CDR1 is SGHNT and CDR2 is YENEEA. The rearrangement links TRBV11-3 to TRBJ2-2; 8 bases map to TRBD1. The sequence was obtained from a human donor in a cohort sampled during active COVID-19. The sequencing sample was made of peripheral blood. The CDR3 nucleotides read TGTGCCAGCAGCTTAGGGCAGGGGGCCACCGGGGAGCTGTTTTTT. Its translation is CASSLGQGATGELFF.